A selection of T cell receptor beta chains follows, all from one sample in a study of identifying expanded T cells in peripheral blood. The assay was immunoSEQ multiplex PCR, and TCRdb's table has in-frame clones only and misses some. Among over 100,000 clones listed, 70% to 90% were seen once. The specimen sequenced was blood. The receptors stem from a person aged 18 to 75 in good health. Each CDR3 is given with its conserved first and last residue. The D gene is left open where the match is weak. The size of a clone is reported for some rows only, either as once, few or many, or as a class for expanded clones.

v_call: TRBV2; j_call: TRBJ1-1; clone_size: -; d_call: TRBD1; cdr3_aa: CASSLLGQGDTEAFF; cdr3_nt: TGTGCCAGCAGCCTACTTGGACAGGGCGACACTGAAGCTTTCTTT
v_call: TRBV5-6; j_call: TRBJ1-2; clone_size: once; d_call: -; cdr3_aa: CASSKGHPIYGYTF; cdr3_nt: TGTGCCAGCAGCAAGGGACACCCGATATATGGCTACACCTTC
v_call: TRBV6-6; j_call: TRBJ2-7; clone_size: -; d_call: TRBD1; cdr3_aa: CASSRKGQGNDYEQYF; cdr3_nt: TGTGCCAGCAGTCGCAAAGGACAGGGGAACGACTACGAGCAGTACTTC
v_call: TRBV9; j_call: TRBJ2-3; clone_size: -; d_call: -; cdr3_aa: CASSGRSSTDTQYF; cdr3_nt: TGTGCCAGCAGCGGGCGTTCTAGCACAGATACGCAGTATTTT
v_call: TRBV4-3; j_call: TRBJ2-1; clone_size: -; d_call: TRBD2; cdr3_aa: CASSQDRTSGHNEQFF; cdr3_nt: TGCGCCAGCAGCCAGGACCGGACTAGCGGGCACAATGAGCAGTTCTTC
v_call: TRBV15; j_call: TRBJ2-5; clone_size: -; d_call: -; cdr3_aa: CATSRSRDTQETQYF; cdr3_nt: TGTGCCACCAGCAGGAGTCGGGACACCCAAGAGACCCAGTACTTC
v_call: TRBV20-1; j_call: TRBJ2-7; clone_size: -; d_call: TRBD2; cdr3_aa: CSATASGGQYF; cdr3_nt: TGCAGTGCTACCGCTAGCGGAGGGCAGTACTTC
v_call: TRBV7-9; j_call: TRBJ1-1; clone_size: -; d_call: TRBD1; cdr3_aa: CASSPPTGHFAEAFF; cdr3_nt: TGTGCCAGCAGCCCGCCGACAGGGCATTTTGCTGAAGCTTTCTTT
v_call: TRBV6-1; j_call: TRBJ2-7; clone_size: -; d_call: -; cdr3_aa: CASSLITAYEQYF; cdr3_nt: TGTGCCAGCAGTTTAATAACTGCCTACGAGCAGTACTTC
v_call: TRBV19; j_call: TRBJ1-1; clone_size: -; d_call: -; cdr3_aa: CAAGRGLMNTEAFF; cdr3_nt: TGTGCCGCAGGTAGGGGCCTAATGAACACTGAAGCTTTCTTT
v_call: TRBV7-6; j_call: TRBJ1-6; clone_size: -; d_call: -; cdr3_aa: CASSLDGYNSPLHF; cdr3_nt: TGTGCCAGCAGCTTAGACGGTTATAATTCACCCCTCCACTTT
v_call: TRBV2; j_call: TRBJ2-7; clone_size: -; d_call: -; cdr3_aa: CASSPWSGVSEQYF; cdr3_nt: TGTGCCAGCAGCCCCTGGAGTGGGGTTTCCGAGCAGTACTTC
v_call: TRBV2; j_call: TRBJ2-7; clone_size: -; d_call: -; cdr3_aa: CASRRYEQYF; cdr3_nt: TGTGCCAGCAGGAGGTACGAGCAGTACTTC
v_call: TRBV4-1; j_call: TRBJ1-1; clone_size: few; d_call: -; cdr3_aa: CASSQDGSTEAFF; cdr3_nt: TGCGCCAGCAGCCAAGATGGGAGCACTGAAGCTTTCTTT
v_call: TRBV5-1; j_call: TRBJ2-7; clone_size: -; d_call: -; cdr3_aa: CASSLALGLEQYF; cdr3_nt: TGCGCCAGCAGCTTGGCCTTAGGGCTTGAGCAGTACTTC
v_call: TRBV29-1; j_call: TRBJ2-1; clone_size: once; d_call: -; cdr3_aa: CSVERRGEQFF; cdr3_nt: TGCAGCGTTGAGAGGAGGGGTGAGCAGTTCTTC
v_call: TRBV11-3; j_call: TRBJ2-7; clone_size: -; d_call: TRBD1; cdr3_aa: CASSPGQGSYEQYF; cdr3_nt: TGTGCCAGCAGCCCCGGACAGGGGTCCTACGAGCAGTACTTC
v_call: TRBV19; j_call: TRBJ2-7; clone_size: few; d_call: TRBD1; cdr3_aa: CASSTTGGSYEQYF; cdr3_nt: TGTGCCAGTAGTACGACAGGGGGGTCCTACGAGCAGTACTTC
v_call: TRBV7-9; j_call: TRBJ2-3; clone_size: -; d_call: TRBD2; cdr3_aa: CASSLLAGTDTQYF; cdr3_nt: TGTGCCAGCAGCTTACTAGCGGGCACAGATACGCAGTATTTT
v_call: TRBV5-6; j_call: TRBJ2-2; clone_size: -; d_call: -; cdr3_aa: CASSLAASMGGELFF; cdr3_nt: TGTGCCAGCAGCTTAGCAGCGTCAATGGGCGGGGAGCTGTTTTTT
v_call: TRBV29-1; j_call: TRBJ2-2; clone_size: once; d_call: -; cdr3_aa: CSVASQGGTGELFF; cdr3_nt: TGCAGCGTTGCTTCTCAAGGGGGAACCGGGGAGCTGTTTTTT
v_call: TRBV6-1; j_call: TRBJ2-7; clone_size: -; d_call: -; cdr3_aa: CASSEALNSYEQYF; cdr3_nt: TGTGCCAGCAGTGAAGCGCTGAACTCCTACGAGCAGTACTTC
v_call: TRBV7-9; j_call: TRBJ1-1; clone_size: -; d_call: -; cdr3_aa: CASSFMTVNTEAFF; cdr3_nt: TGTGCCAGCAGCTTTATGACGGTGAACACTGAAGCTTTCTTT
v_call: TRBV28; j_call: TRBJ2-7; clone_size: -; d_call: TRBD1; cdr3_aa: CASSFMDRTYEQYF; cdr3_nt: TGTGCCAGCAGTTTTATGGACAGGACCTACGAGCAGTACTTC
v_call: TRBV7-3; j_call: TRBJ2-1; clone_size: -; d_call: -; cdr3_aa: CASSLSPGEQFF; cdr3_nt: TGTGCCAGCAGCTTAAGTCCGGGTGAGCAGTTCTTC
v_call: TRBV28; j_call: TRBJ1-2; clone_size: few; d_call: -; cdr3_aa: CATSGPPWGYTF; cdr3_nt: TGTGCCACCTCCGGGCCCCCCTGGGGCTACACCTTC
v_call: TRBV2; j_call: TRBJ2-6; clone_size: -; d_call: TRBD1; cdr3_aa: CASPPGQGALAGANVLTF; cdr3_nt: TGTGCCAGCCCCCCGGGACAGGGGGCGTTAGCTGGGGCCAACGTCCTGACTTTC
v_call: TRBV15; j_call: TRBJ2-3; clone_size: once; d_call: TRBD2; cdr3_aa: CATSRQKSGTSGGDTQYF; cdr3_nt: TGTGCCACCAGCAGACAAAAGTCAGGGACTAGCGGGGGGGATACGCAGTATTTT
v_call: TRBV5-6; j_call: TRBJ1-1; clone_size: -; d_call: -; cdr3_aa: CASRKRGGLVNTEAFF; cdr3_nt: TGTGCCAGCAGGAAGAGGGGGGGCTTGGTGAACACTGAAGCTTTCTTT
v_call: TRBV14; j_call: TRBJ1-3; clone_size: -; d_call: -; cdr3_aa: CASSPFRTGNTIYF; cdr3_nt: TGTGCCAGCAGCCCATTTCGGACGGGAAACACCATATATTTT
v_call: TRBV7-9; j_call: TRBJ1-2; clone_size: -; d_call: TRBD1; cdr3_aa: CASSFMTGGYGYTF; cdr3_nt: TGTGCCAGCAGCTTTATGACAGGGGGCTATGGCTACACCTTC
v_call: TRBV7-3; j_call: TRBJ2-5; clone_size: -; d_call: -; cdr3_aa: CASSLRGLQETQYF; cdr3_nt: TGTGCCAGCAGCCTCAGGGGTCTCCAGGAGACCCAGTACTTC
v_call: TRBV5-5; j_call: TRBJ1-1; clone_size: -; d_call: -; cdr3_aa: CASSPHAGTEEAFF; cdr3_nt: TGTGCCAGCAGCCCTCACGCCGGGACTGAAGAAGCTTTCTTT
v_call: TRBV29-1; j_call: TRBJ1-1; clone_size: -; d_call: TRBD1; cdr3_aa: CSVGQDGAFF; cdr3_nt: TGCAGCGTCGGACAGGACGGAGCTTTCTTT
v_call: TRBV6-5; j_call: TRBJ2-7; clone_size: -; d_call: -; cdr3_aa: CASSYSRHYEQYF; cdr3_nt: TGTGCCAGCAGTTACTCACGACACTACGAGCAGTACTTC
v_call: TRBV4-1; j_call: TRBJ2-5; clone_size: -; d_call: -; cdr3_aa: CASSQDLGGQTQYF; cdr3_nt: TGCGCCAGCAGCCAAGATCTTGGGGGACAGACCCAGTACTTC
v_call: TRBV19; j_call: TRBJ2-3; clone_size: -; d_call: -; cdr3_aa: CASSGLITDTQYF; cdr3_nt: TGTGCCAGTAGTGGACTTATCACAGATACGCAGTATTTT